This T cell receptor beta chain stems from a study of blood T cell repertoires in COVID-19. This CDR3 is 15 amino acids long. J lost 2 bases, V lost 4 bases, and 8 bases had no gene match. CDR1 is SGHRS and CDR2 is YFSETQ in the germline V gene. Original analysis: Reference gene primer amplification gave estimated nucleated cell counts. TCRdb keeps only in-frame clones here, not all; method: immunoSEQ multiplex PCR. For V, J and clone size, that table is used; D and trimming come from the DNA. The repertoire holds about 350,000 clones, with over 75% as singletons. This TCR was recovered from a woman in her 30s who had recovered from COVID-19. The chain joins TRBV5-1 to TRBJ2-7, with 8 bases aligning to TRBD1. The specimen sequenced was PBMCs or T cells enriched from blood (not recorded which). The CDR3 DNA is TGCGCCAGCAGCAAAGGACAGGGAGGACCCTACGAGCAGTACTTC. This translates into CASSKGQGGPYEQYF.